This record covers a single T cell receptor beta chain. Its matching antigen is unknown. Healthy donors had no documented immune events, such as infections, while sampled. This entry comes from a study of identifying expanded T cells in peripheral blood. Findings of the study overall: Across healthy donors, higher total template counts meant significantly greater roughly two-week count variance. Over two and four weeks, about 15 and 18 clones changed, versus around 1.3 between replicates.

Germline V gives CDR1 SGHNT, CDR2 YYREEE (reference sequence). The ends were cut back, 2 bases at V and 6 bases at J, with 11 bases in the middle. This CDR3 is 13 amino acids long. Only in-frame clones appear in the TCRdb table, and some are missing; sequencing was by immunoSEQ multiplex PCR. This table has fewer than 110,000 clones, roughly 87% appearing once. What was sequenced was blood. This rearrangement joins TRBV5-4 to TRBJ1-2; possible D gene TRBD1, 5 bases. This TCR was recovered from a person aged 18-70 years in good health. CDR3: CASSFQGGDGYTF. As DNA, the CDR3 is TGTGCCAGCAGCTTTCAGGGAGGGGATGGCTACACCTTC.